Below, 2 T cell receptor beta chains from the same sample are listed, as sequenced in a study of blood T cell repertoires in COVID-19. Generated by immunoSEQ multiplex PCR, the TCRdb table keeps only in-frame clones and is missing some. The repertoire consists of about 160,000 clones, with 60% to 85% occurring once and the leading ten covering more than 6.5%. Sequenced sample: peripheral blood. Source of these receptors: a woman aged 55-70 years with COVID-19, enrolled during active disease.

As to this clone: The same CDR3 is also encoded by other DNA sequences in this sample. The chain employs TRBV7-3 and TRBJ1-1; 8 bases line up with TRBD1. Germline assignment: CDR1 SGHTA and CDR2 FQGTGA. With V trimmed by 3 bases and J by 5 bases, 2 bases remained unmatched. The CDR3 extends over 13 amino acids. The DNA of the CDR3 is TGTGCCAGCAGCTTGGACAGGGTGACTGAAGCTTTCTTT. It specifies CASSLDRVTEAFF.

This clone appeared a single time. The chain uses TRBV5-1 and TRBJ1-1; a weak D match, TRBD1 (6 bases). CDR3 length equals 16 residues. Germline CDR1 is SGHRS and CDR2 is YFSETQ. Between the trimmed V and J ends, which lost 0 bases and 0 bases, there was a span of 12 bases. The CDR3 loop is CASSLVPGAMNTEAFF. DNA for the CDR3: TGCGCCAGCAGCTTGGTACCAGGGGCCATGAACACTGAAGCTTTCTTT.